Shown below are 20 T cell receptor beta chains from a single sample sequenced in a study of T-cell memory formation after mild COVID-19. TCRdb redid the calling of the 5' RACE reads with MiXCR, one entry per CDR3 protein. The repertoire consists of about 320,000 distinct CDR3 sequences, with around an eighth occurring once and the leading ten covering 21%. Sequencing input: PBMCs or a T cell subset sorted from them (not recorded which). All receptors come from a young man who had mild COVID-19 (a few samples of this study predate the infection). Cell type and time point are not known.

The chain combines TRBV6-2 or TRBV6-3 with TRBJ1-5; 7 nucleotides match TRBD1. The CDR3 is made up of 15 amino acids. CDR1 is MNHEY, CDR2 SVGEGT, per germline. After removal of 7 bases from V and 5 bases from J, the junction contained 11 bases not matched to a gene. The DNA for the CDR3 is TGTGCCAGCAAATACGGGAGGGGGCCGGATCAGCCCCAGCATTTT. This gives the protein CASKYGRGPDQPQHF.

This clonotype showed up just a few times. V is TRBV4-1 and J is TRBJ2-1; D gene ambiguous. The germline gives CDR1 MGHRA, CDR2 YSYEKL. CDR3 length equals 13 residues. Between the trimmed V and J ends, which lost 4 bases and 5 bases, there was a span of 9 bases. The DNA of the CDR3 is TGCGCCAGCAGCCCCTCCCGAGACAATGAGCAGTTCTTC. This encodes CASSPSRDNEQFF.

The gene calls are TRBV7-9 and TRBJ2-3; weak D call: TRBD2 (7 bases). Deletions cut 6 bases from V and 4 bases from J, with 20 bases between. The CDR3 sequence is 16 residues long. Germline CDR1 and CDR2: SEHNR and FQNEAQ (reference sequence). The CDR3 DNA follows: TGTGCCAGCAGTTCGATGTTAAGGGGGGGATCAGATACGCAGTATTTT. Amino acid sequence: CASSSMLRGGSDTQYF.

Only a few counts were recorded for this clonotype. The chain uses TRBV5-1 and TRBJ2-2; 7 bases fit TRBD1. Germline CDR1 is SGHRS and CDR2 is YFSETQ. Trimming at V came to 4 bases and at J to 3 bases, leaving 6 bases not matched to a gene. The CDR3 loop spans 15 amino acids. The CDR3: CASSERGQDTGELFF. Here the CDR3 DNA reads TGCGCCAGCAGCGAGAGGGGGCAGGACACCGGGGAGCTGTTTTTT.

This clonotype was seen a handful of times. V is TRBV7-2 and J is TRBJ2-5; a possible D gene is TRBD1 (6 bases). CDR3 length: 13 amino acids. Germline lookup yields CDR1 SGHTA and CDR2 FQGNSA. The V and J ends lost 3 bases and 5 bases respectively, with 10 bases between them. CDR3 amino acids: CASSFSRGETQYF. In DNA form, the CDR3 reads TGTGCCAGCAGCTTCTCTAGGGGGGAGACCCAGTACTTC. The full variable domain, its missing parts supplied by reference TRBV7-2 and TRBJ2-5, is GAGVSQSPSNKVTEKGKDVELRCDPISGHTALYWYRQSLGQGLEFLIYFQGNSAPDKSGLPSDRFSAERTGGSVSTLTIQRTQQEDSAVYLCASSFSRGETQYFGPGTRLLVL.

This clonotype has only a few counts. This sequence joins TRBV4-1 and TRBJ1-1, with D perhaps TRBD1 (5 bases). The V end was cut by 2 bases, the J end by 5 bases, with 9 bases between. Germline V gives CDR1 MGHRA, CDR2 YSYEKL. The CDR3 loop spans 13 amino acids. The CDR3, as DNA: TGCGCCAGCAGCCAAAGGACAAAAACTGAAGCTTTCTTT. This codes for CASSQRTKTEAFF.

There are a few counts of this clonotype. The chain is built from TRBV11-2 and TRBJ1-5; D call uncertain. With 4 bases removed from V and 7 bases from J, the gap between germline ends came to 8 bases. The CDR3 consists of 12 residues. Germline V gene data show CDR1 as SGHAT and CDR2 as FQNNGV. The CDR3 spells CASSSGSQPQHF. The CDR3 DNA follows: TGTGCCAGCAGCTCTGGCTCACAGCCCCAGCATTTT.

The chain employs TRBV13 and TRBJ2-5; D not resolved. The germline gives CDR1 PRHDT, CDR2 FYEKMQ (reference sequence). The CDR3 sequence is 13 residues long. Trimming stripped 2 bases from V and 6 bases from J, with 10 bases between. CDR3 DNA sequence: TGTGCCAGCAGCTTAAGTCCGGCGAAGACCCAGTACTTC. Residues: CASSLSPAKTQYF.

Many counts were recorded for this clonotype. CDR3 sequence: CSARNGDREVTEAFF. As DNA, the CDR3 is TGCAGTGCTAGAAATGGGGACAGGGAGGTCACTGAAGCTTTCTTT. The chain is built from TRBV20-1 and TRBJ1-1; 9 bases agree with TRBD1. Germline CDR1 reads DFQATT; CDR2 reads SNEGSKA (reference sequence). V shed 2 bases and J 4 bases; nucleotides not matched to a gene: 8. The CDR3 contains 15 residues.

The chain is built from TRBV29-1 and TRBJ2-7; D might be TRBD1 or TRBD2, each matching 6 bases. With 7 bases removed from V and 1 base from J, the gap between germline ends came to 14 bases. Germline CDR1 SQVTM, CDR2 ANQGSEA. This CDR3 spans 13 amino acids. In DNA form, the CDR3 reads TGCAGCGCCCTTGGGGGGCGGTCCTACGAGCAGTACTTC. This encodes CSALGGRSYEQYF.

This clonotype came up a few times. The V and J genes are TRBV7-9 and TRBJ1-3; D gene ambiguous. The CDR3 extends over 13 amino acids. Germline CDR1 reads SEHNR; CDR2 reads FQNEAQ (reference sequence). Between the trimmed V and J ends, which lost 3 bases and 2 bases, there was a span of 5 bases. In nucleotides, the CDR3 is TGTGCCAGCAGCTTGACGACTGGAAACACCATATATTTT. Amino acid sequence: CASSLTTGNTIYF.

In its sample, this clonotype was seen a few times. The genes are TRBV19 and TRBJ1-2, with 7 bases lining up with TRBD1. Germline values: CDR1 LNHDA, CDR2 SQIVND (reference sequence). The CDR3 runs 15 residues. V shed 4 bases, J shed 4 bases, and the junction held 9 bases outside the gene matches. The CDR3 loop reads CASSRRTGASYGYTF. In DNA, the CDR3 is TGTGCCAGTAGTAGAAGGACAGGCGCCTCCTATGGCTACACCTTC.

CDR3 region: CASRQPGPTETQYF. CDR3 nucleotides: TGTGCCAGCAGACAGCCGGGGCCGACAGAGACCCAGTACTTC. The rearrangement joins TRBV7-9 to TRBJ2-5; D may be TRBD1 or TRBD2 (5 bases each). V lost 6 bases and J 4 bases, leaving 15 bases between the germline ends. The CDR3 has 14 residues. CDR1 SEHNR and CDR2 FQNEAQ come from the germline V gene (reference sequence).

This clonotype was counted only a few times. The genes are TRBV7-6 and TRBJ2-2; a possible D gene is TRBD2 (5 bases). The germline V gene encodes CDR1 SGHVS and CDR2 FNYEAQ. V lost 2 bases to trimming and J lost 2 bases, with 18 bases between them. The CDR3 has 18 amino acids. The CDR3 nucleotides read TGTGCCAGCAGCTTATTGCACCCCGGCGGGCCAAACACCGGGGAGCTGTTTTTT. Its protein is CASSLLHPGGPNTGELFF. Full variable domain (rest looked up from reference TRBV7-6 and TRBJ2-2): GAGVSQSPRYKVTKRGQDVALRCDPISGHVSLYWYRQALGQGPEFLTYFNYEAQQDKSGLPNDRFSAERPEGSISTLTIQRTEQRDSAMYRCASSLLHPGGPNTGELFFGEGSRLTVL.

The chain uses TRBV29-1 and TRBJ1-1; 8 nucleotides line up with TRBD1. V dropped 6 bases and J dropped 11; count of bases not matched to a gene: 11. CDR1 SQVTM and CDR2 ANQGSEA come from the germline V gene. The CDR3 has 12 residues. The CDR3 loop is CSVDDQGAWAFF. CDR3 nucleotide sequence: TGCAGCGTCGACGATCAGGGGGCCTGGGCTTTCTTT.

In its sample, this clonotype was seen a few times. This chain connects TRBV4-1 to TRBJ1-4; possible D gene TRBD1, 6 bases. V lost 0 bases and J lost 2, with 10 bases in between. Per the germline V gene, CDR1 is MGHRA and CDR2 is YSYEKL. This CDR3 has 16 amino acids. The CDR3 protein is CASSQDLQGTNEKLFF. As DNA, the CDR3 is TGCGCCAGCAGCCAAGATCTTCAGGGGACTAATGAAAAACTGTTTTTT.

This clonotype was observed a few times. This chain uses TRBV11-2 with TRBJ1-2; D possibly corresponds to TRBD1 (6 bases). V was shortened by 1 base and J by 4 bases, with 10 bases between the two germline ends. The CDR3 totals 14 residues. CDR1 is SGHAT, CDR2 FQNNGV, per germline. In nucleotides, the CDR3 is TGTGCCAGCAGCTTAGGTCTGGGGGCCTATGGCTACACCTTC. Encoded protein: CASSLGLGAYGYTF. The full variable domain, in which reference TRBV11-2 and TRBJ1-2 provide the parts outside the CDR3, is EAGVAQSPRYKIIEKRQSVAFWCNPISGHATLYWYQQILGQGPKLLIQFQNNGVVDDSQLPKDRFSAERLKGVDSTLKIQPAKLEDSAVYLCASSLGLGAYGYTFGSGTRLTVV.

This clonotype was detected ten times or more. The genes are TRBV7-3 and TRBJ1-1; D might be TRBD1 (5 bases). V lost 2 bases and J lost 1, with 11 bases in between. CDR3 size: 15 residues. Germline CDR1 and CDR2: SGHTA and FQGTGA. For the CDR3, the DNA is TGTGCCAGCAGCTTATTGGGGGACGGGAACACTGAAGCTTTCTTT. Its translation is CASSLLGDGNTEAFF.

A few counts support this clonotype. The CDR3 protein is CASSPGRGPYEQYF. The CDR3 bases are TGTGCCAGCAGCCCTGGTCGGGGGCCGTACGAGCAGTACTTC. The chain carries TRBV7-3 and TRBJ2-7; D is perhaps TRBD1 or TRBD2 (6 bases each). Trimming took 5 bases from V and 4 from J, leaving 15 bases between them. This CDR3 region has 14 residues. CDR1 SGHTA and CDR2 FQGTGA come from the germline V gene.

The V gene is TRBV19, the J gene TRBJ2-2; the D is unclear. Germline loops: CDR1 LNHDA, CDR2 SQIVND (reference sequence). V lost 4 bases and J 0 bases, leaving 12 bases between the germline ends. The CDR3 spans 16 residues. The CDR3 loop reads CASSTITNTNTGELFF. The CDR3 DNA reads TGTGCCAGTAGTACCATTACAAACACGAACACCGGGGAGCTGTTTTTT.